This T cell receptor beta chain was profiled in a study of CD8 T cells in Susac syndrome. A quantity of about 0.5 to 1 ug RNA underwent reverse transcription using random hexamers. From the immunoSEQ multiplex PCR reads, TCRdb called clonotypes with MiXCR, one entry per CDR3 protein. The table records approximately 230,000 distinct CDR3 sequences, just under 95% of them present only once. Germline V CDR1 and CDR2: SGHRS, YFSETQ. V was pared by 7 bases and J by 8 bases, with 20 bases between. The CDR3 consists of 14 residues. In its sample, this clonotype was seen once. The rearrangement uses TRBV5-1 and TRBJ2-3, with a possible D match to TRBD1 (6 bases). This TCR came from a human donor with multiple sclerosis. Sequenced sample: CD4+ T cells from PBMCs. The DNA for the CDR3 is TGCGCCAGCGGCCTAGACCCAGGGGTTGTTACGCAGTATTTT. It specifies CASGLDPGVVTQYF.